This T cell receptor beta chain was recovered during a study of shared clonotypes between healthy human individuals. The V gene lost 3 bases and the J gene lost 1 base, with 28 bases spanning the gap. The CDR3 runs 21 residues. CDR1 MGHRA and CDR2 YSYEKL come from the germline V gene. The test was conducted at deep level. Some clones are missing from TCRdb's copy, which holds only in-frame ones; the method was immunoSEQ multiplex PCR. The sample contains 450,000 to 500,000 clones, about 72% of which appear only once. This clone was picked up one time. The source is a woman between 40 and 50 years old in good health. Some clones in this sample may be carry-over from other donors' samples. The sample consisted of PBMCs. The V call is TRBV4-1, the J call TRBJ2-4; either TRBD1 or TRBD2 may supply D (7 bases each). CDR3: CASSHRGGEGRERPAKNIQYF. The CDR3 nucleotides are TGCGCCAGCAGCCACAGGGGGGGAGAGGGTAGGGAACGACCGGCCAAAAACATTCAGTACTTC.